The present T cell receptor (beta chain) was sequenced within a study of chemoradiotherapy in HPV16-positive cancers. About the research overall: Functional T-cell assays on two HPV16-positive patients' cells defined candidate HPV-specific clones and common TCR motifs.

Profiled with immunoSEQ multiplex PCR; TCRdb holds only in-frame clones, not every one. The sample has about 53,000 clones, about 92% seen once; the top ten hold 3% to 4%. Regarding the study as a whole: Only two HPV16-positive patients supplied the functional HPV-specificity definition. Candidate HPV-specific clones and E7-related TCR motifs grew in tumor during treatment.

This clone is a singleton in its sample. Its antigen is as yet unknown. The CDR3 runs to 14 residues. Per the germline V gene, CDR1 is GTSNPN and CDR2 is SVGIG (reference sequence). V shed 3 bases, J shed 8 bases, and the junction held 12 bases outside the gene matches. Over chemoradiotherapy, repertoires were sampled more than once. This material consisted of blood, taken from a patient who underwent chemoradiotherapy. This clonotype originated in a human donor with HPV-associated anogenital cancer. The chain links TRBV30 to TRBJ1-2, with 7 bases lining up with TRBD1. In nucleotides, the CDR3 is TGTGCCTGGAGAGGAACAGGGGCCTCTCACGGCTACACCTTC. It translates to CAWRGTGASHGYTF.